A single sample is the source of the 5 T cell receptor beta chains below, sequenced in a study of cytomegalovirus exposure and HLA in healthy donors. PCR primers comprised 60 Vbeta and 13 Jbeta primers. Profiling relied on immunoSEQ multiplex PCR, and the TCRdb table lists in-frame clones only, not all of them. Among about 140,000 clones listed, over 80% were seen once. Sequences were obtained from PBMCs. All receptors derive from a female donor in good health and CMV-seronegative.

V is TRBV19 and J is TRBJ2-2; 8 bases match TRBD2. V was pared by 2 bases and J by 5 bases, with 7 bases of the junction left unmatched. Germline CDR1 reads LNHDA; CDR2 reads SQIVND (reference sequence). The CDR3 length is 16 residues. The CDR3 nucleotides read TGTGCCAGTAGTATACCGACTAGCGTGAGGACCGGGGAGCTGTTTTTT. Translating gives CASSIPTSVRTGELFF.

This CDR3 is CASSQDRTDRRNEQFF. The CDR3 DNA reads as TGCGCCAGCAGCCAAGACCGGACAGATCGAAGGAATGAGCAGTTCTTC. This chain uses TRBV4-1 with TRBJ2-1; weak D call: TRBD1 (6 bases). CDR1 MGHRA and CDR2 YSYEKL come from the germline V gene. This CDR3 spans 16 amino acids. The V end was cut by 0 bases, the J end by 7 bases, with 16 bases between.

This chain joins TRBV5-4 and TRBJ1-1; no clear D. Germline lookup yields CDR1 SGHNT and CDR2 YYREEE (reference sequence). The CDR3 loop spans 15 amino acids. Trimming removed 2 bases from V and 3 bases from J, with 14 bases in between. This CDR3 is CASSLMRAPDTEAFF. CDR3 bases: TGTGCCAGCAGCTTAATGAGGGCGCCGGACACTGAAGCTTTCTTT.

This chain uses TRBV19 with TRBJ2-1; TRBD2 matches 11 bases. V dropped 5 bases and J dropped 3; count of bases not matched to a gene: 0. Germline CDR1 reads LNHDA; CDR2 reads SQIVND (reference sequence). The CDR3 consists of 14 residues. The CDR3 loop reads CASSGLAGYNEQFF. For the CDR3, the DNA is TGTGCCAGTAGTGGACTAGCGGGCTACAATGAGCAGTTCTTC.

The V and J genes are TRBV30 and TRBJ1-5; 10 positions match TRBD1. Trimming at V came to 5 bases and at J to 7 bases, leaving 8 bases not matched to a gene. Germline CDR1 GTSNPN, CDR2 SVGIG (reference sequence). This CDR3 has 14 amino acids. CDR3 in amino acids: CAWEPGQGTQPQHF. The DNA for the CDR3 is TGTGCCTGGGAACCGGGACAGGGGACCCAGCCCCAGCATTTT.